This TCR beta chain was found in a study of identical twins. Notes on the study in general: Analyses based on zero insertions could be partly confounded by invariant MAIT and iNKT cells.

After template switching added a universal primer site, the resulting cDNA carried unique molecular identifiers. One entry per CDR3 protein results from TCRdb running MiXCR on the 5' RACE reads. The top ten hold 0.75% to 1% of the sample, which has about 660,000 distinct CDR3 sequences, 8% to 9% seen once. In this sample, this clonotype turned up many times. Its antigen is still unknown. One junction end does not reproduce the germline sequence, and a read error may be involved. The same sample was also used in a study of yellow fever vaccine responses in identical twins. That source reports: Twins' vaccine T cell responses were reported to seem partly convergent and partly personalized.

This clonotype was sampled from a woman between 18 and 30 years old in good health. Sequenced material: PBMCs.

The CDR3 bases are TGTGCCACCAGTGATTTTGAACGGACGGGTGTGGCCTTC. It codes for CATSDFERTGVAF. The chain carries TRBV24-1 and TRBJ2-1; D gene unclear. Germline V CDR1 and CDR2: KGHDR, SFDVKD. This CDR3 is 13 amino acids long.